The 14 T cell receptor beta chains presented below share a single source sample, sequenced in a study of blood T cells in healthy people across ages. With a J-beta primer mix and a sample-barcoded 5' primer, a second PCR ran roughly 6 to 11 cycles. Using its own MiXCR run on the 5' RACE reads, TCRdb lists one record per CDR3 protein. The sample has about 570,000 distinct CDR3 sequences, around a quarter seen once. This same sample was also taken into another study, of T cells of mothers and their children.

Sequencing was performed on blood. The source is a boy aged 2 to 10 in good health.

This clonotype was seen more than once but under ten times. The V and J genes are TRBV27 and TRBJ2-3; 9 bases line up with TRBD2. This CDR3 spans 16 amino acids. Germline V gene lookup returns CDR1 MNHEY and CDR2 SMNVEV (reference sequence). The V and J ends lost 4 bases and 5 bases, in that order; junction bases with no gene match: 10. The CDR3 sequence is CASSSLAGAGRDTQYF. The CDR3 bases are TGTGCCAGCAGTTCCTTAGCGGGGGCGGGGAGAGATACGCAGTATTTT.

This clonotype was detected ten times or more. This chain connects TRBV6-1 to TRBJ1-2; possibly TRBD1 for D (6 bases). The germline V and J ends were trimmed by 10 bases and 3 bases, with 15 bases remaining between them. The CDR3 length is 13 residues. Germline CDR1 reads MNHNS; CDR2 reads SASEGT. This CDR3 reads CAISGTPYYGYTF. CDR3 nucleotides: TGTGCCATTTCCGGGACACCTTACTATGGCTACACCTTC.

The chain links TRBV12-5 to TRBJ2-7; 11 positions agree with TRBD1. The CDR3 spans 18 residues. J gave up 0 bases and V 3 bases, and 10 bases lay outside the gene matches. Germline loops: CDR1 LGHNT, CDR2 FRNRAP. CDR3 sequence reads: CASGFLLGQGVSSYEQYF. The CDR3, as DNA: TGTGCTAGTGGTTTCCTATTGGGACAGGGGGTGAGCTCCTACGAGCAGTACTTC.

V gene TRBV11-2 combines with J gene TRBJ2-5; TRBD1 aligns across 8 bases. The junction had 11 bases not matched to a gene; V was cut back by 0 bases and J by 5 bases. The CDR3 runs to 17 residues. Germline V gene sequence: CDR1 SGHAT, CDR2 FQNNGV. CDR3 nucleotides: TGTGCCAGCAGCTTAGAAGCAGGGGGCGCCCCTAGGGAGACCCAGTACTTC. Its protein product is CASSLEAGGAPRETQYF.

This clonotype was detected a few times. The chain joins TRBV7-8 to TRBJ2-5; D is undetermined. Germline CDR1 reads SGHVS; CDR2 reads FQNEAQ. V was pared by 5 bases and J by 5 bases, with 9 bases between. The CDR3 is made up of 12 amino acids. CDR3 loop: CASSLRKETQYF. DNA for the CDR3: TGTGCCAGCAGCCTCCGTAAGGAGACCCAGTACTTC.

J is TRBJ2-5 and V is TRBV4-3, with TRBD2 matching over 8 bases. The CDR3 has 18 amino acids. The V and J ends lost 2 bases and 2 bases, in that order; junction bases with no gene match: 13. Germline CDR1 LGHNA, CDR2 YSLEER. DNA of the CDR3: TGCGCCAGCAGCCAATACTGGGGAGCGGGAGCGGAGCAAGAGACCCAGTACTTC. Its protein product is CASSQYWGAGAEQETQYF.

The V call is TRBV20-1, the J call TRBJ2-1; the match to TRBD2 covers 11 bases. The closer fit of TRBJ2-5 to the DNA end suggests the J call may be wrong. The germline V gene encodes CDR1 DFQATT and CDR2 SNEGSKA (reference sequence). The CDR3 sequence is 13 residues long. CDR3 nucleotides: TGCAGTGCTTTGGGACTAGCGGAAGAGACCCAGTACTTC. Amino acid sequence: CSALGLAEETQYF.

The CDR3 is CASSRNTIYF. CDR3 sequence (DNA): TGTGCCAGCAGCCGAAACACCATATATTTT. The gene calls are TRBV7-9 and TRBJ1-3; no clear D. V was shortened by 5 bases and J by 5 bases, with 1 base between the two germline ends. CDR1 is SEHNR and CDR2 is FQNEAQ in the germline V gene (reference sequence). The CDR3 extends over 10 amino acids. Full variable domain (rest looked up from reference TRBV7-9 and TRBJ1-3): DTGVSQNPRHKITKRGQNVTFRCDPISEHNRLYWYRQTLGQGPEFLTYFQNEAQLEKSRLLSDRFSAERPKGSFSTLEIQRTEQGDSAMYLCASSRNTIYFGEGSWLTVV.

V is TRBV25-1 and J is TRBJ2-1; 7 positions agree with TRBD2. Per germline, CDR1 MGHDK and CDR2 SYGVNS. CDR3 size: 14 residues. After removal of 6 bases from V and 12 bases from J, the junction contained 14 bases not matched to a gene. Here the CDR3 DNA reads TGTGCCAGCAGCCCTAGCGGTGAACGGGATGGGCAGTTCTTC. Its protein is CASSPSGERDGQFF.

This clonotype was observed a few times. The chain carries TRBV20-1 and TRBJ2-7, with 8 bases that match TRBD2. The germline V gene encodes CDR1 DFQATT and CDR2 SNEGSKA (reference sequence). The CDR3 has 16 amino acids. V shed 0 bases and J 7 bases; nucleotides not matched to a gene: 14. CDR3 nucleotides: TGCAGTGCTAGAGAGAGTCCCGGACTAGCTAGGGGGGAGCAGTACTTC. Protein: CSARESPGLARGEQYF.

The J gene is TRBJ1-5, the V gene TRBV7-9; unclear D gene. The germline V gene has CDR1 SEHNR and CDR2 FQNEAQ (reference sequence). The CDR3 runs to 13 residues. V was pared by 5 bases and J by 5 bases, with 10 bases between. The CDR3 sequence: CASSPNRDQPQHF. The DNA of the CDR3 is TGTGCCAGCAGCCCTAACAGAGATCAGCCCCAGCATTTT. Drawing the rest from reference TRBV7-9 and TRBJ1-5, the complete variable domain is DTGVSQNPRHKITKRGQNVTFRCDPISEHNRLYWYRQTLGQGPEFLTYFQNEAQLEKSRLLSDRFSAERPKGSFSTLEIQRTEQGDSAMYLCASSPNRDQPQHFGDGTRLSIL.

The chain couples TRBV6-5 to TRBJ2-1, with D uncertain. CDR3 length equals 11 residues. The V end was cut by 7 bases, the J end by 5 bases, with 6 bases between. Germline loops: CDR1 MNHEY, CDR2 SVGAGI. For the CDR3, the DNA is TGTGCCAGCACCTTAGACAATGAGCAGTTCTTC. As protein: CASTLDNEQFF.

The genes are TRBV6-5 and TRBJ2-5, with 7 bases identical to TRBD1. Germline values: CDR1 MNHEY, CDR2 SVGAGI. V lost 6 bases to trimming and J lost 11 bases; unmatched junction nucleotides: 9. CDR3 length: 12 amino acids. Written as DNA, the CDR3 is TGTGCCAGCAGCTCGACAGGGCTTGAGCAGTACTTC. Translated: CASSSTGLEQYF.

The V and J genes are TRBV6-6 and TRBJ2-7; 7 nucleotides agree with TRBD2. Germline CDR1 is MNHNY and CDR2 is SVGAGI (reference sequence). This CDR3 comprises 13 residues. Losses at the gene ends were 2 bases for V and 6 bases for J; bases not matched to a gene: 4. CDR3 bases: TGTGCCAGCAGTTACGGGAGGGCCCTCGAGCAGTACTTC. Translated: CASSYGRALEQYF.